This TCR beta chain was profiled in a study of cytomegalovirus exposure and HLA in healthy donors. Overall study: Earlier work reported 110 million or so unique TCR beta sequences from about 200 million T cells.

The CDR3 consists of 14 residues. The V gene lost 5 bases and the J gene lost 3 bases, with 14 bases spanning the gap. The V gene's germline CDR1 is MDHEN and CDR2 SYDVKM. A multiplex PCR was run with 60 Vbeta primers and 13 Jbeta primers. Profiling relied on immunoSEQ multiplex PCR, and the TCRdb table lists in-frame clones only, not all of them. The table lists around 130,000 clones, under 85% of them singletons. This clone occurred once. Input material: PBMCs. This chain joins TRBV28 and TRBJ2-7; TRBD1 might be the D (6 bases). The source is a man between 18 and 35 years old in good health and CMV-seropositive. The CDR3 spells CASSKRDINYEQYF. DNA for the CDR3: TGTGCCAGCAGTAAACGGGACATTAACTACGAGCAGTACTTC.